This T cell receptor (beta chain) was sequenced in a study of T cells in Graves' hyperthyroidism and ophthalmopathy. The authors took PBMCs from 10 ml fresh peripheral blood. Trimming shortened V by 5 bases and J by 6 bases, and 11 bases separated the two germline ends. The germline gives CDR1 SGHVS, CDR2 FQNEAQ. CDR3 length: 12 residues. Amplified regions were TCR beta CDR3 sequences from RNA transcripts. A first-round RT-PCR of the TCR CDR3 used the HTBI primer set. Via MiXCR, TCRdb re-called the multiplex PCR reads, giving one row per CDR3 protein. The table lists about 840,000 distinct CDR3 sequences, about two fifths of them singletons. This clonotype has more than one count but fewer than ten.

This clonotype originated in a man aged 18 to 29 with Graves' hyperthyroidism. This chain joins TRBV7-8 and TRBJ2-7; the D is unclear. The specimen sequenced was blood. The CDR3 region is CASSQSRVEQYF. The CDR3 DNA is TGTGCCAGCAGCCAATCCAGAGTCGAGCAGTACTTC.